Listed here is a single T cell receptor beta chain. Its target is not known. The repertoire was sequenced with immunoSEQ multiplex PCR; TCRdb's copy has only in-frame clones and lacks some. The sample includes roughly 280,000 clones, around 85% of them seen just once. The data were taken from a study of cytomegalovirus exposure and HLA in healthy donors. About the research overall: The 650 to 850 first-cohort repertoires and the 95 to 150 validation repertoires shared the same platform, a later analysis reported. Study-wide results and limits: According to a subsequent analysis, TCR clusters from the first cohort were inclined to appear together in the roughly 130 validation repertoires. Specificity for CMV antigens was confirmed in vitro for a few of the CMV-associated chains.

This CDR3 region has 18 residues. V was clipped by 0 bases and J by 3 bases; unmatched bases: 5. Germline assignment: CDR1 SGHTA and CDR2 FQGNSA. This clonotype was obtained from a woman aged 18-35 years in good health and CMV-seronegative. The specimen sequenced was PBMCs. The chain has TRBV7-2 and TRBJ2-1, with 13 nucleotides matching TRBD2. CDR3 sequence (DNA): TGTGCCAGCAGCTTAGCGCTAACTAGCGGGAGGGTCTACAATGAGCAGTTCTTC. It translates to CASSLALTSGRVYNEQFF.